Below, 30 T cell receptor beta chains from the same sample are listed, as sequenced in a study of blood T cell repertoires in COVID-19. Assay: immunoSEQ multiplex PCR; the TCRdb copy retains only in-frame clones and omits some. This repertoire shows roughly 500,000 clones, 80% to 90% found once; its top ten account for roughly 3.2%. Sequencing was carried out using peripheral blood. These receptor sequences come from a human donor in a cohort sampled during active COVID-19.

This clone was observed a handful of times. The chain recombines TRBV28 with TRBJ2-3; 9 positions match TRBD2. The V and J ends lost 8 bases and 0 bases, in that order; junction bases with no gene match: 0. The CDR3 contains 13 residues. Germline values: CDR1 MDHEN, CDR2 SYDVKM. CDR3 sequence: CASAGGSTDTQYF. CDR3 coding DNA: TGTGCCAGCGCGGGGGGGAGCACAGATACGCAGTATTTT.

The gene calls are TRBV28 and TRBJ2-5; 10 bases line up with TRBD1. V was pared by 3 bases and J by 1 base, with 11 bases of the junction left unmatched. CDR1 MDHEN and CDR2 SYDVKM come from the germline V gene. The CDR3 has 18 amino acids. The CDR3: CASSFLWADRGSQETQYF. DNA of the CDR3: TGTGCCAGCAGTTTTTTATGGGCGGACAGGGGGTCCCAAGAGACCCAGTACTTC.

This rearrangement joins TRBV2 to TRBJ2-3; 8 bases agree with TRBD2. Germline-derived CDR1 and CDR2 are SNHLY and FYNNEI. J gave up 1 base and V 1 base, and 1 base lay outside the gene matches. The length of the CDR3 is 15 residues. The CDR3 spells CASSEVTSGTDTQYF. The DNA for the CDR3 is TGTGCCAGCAGTGAAGTGACTAGCGGCACAGATACGCAGTATTTT.

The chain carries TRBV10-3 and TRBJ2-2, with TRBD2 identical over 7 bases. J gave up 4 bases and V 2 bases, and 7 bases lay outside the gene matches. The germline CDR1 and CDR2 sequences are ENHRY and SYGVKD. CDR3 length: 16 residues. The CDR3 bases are TGTGCCATCAGTGAGCGAAGCGGGACCACCACCGGGGAGCTGTTTTTT. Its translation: CAISERSGTTTGELFF.

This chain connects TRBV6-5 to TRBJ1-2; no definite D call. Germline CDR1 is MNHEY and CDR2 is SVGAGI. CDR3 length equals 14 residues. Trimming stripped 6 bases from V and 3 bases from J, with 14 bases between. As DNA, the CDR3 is TGTGCCAGCAGACCCCCGAGACGGGACTATGGCTACACCTTC. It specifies CASRPPRRDYGYTF.

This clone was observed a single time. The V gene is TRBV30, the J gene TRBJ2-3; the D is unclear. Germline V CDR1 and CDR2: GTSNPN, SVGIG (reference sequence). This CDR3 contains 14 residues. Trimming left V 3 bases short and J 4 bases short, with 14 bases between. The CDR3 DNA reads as TGTGCCTGGAGGGTCGGGTTAGTCCCAGATACGCAGTATTTT. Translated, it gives CAWRVGLVPDTQYF.

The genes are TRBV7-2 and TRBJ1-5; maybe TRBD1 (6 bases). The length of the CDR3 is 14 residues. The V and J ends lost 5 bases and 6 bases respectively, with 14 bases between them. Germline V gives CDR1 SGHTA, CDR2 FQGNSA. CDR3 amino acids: CASSANRVGQPQHF. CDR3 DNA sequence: TGTGCCAGCAGCGCAAACAGGGTAGGTCAGCCCCAGCATTTT. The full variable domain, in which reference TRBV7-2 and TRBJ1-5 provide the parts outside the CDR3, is GAGVSQSPSNKVTEKGKDVELRCDPISGHTALYWYRQSLGQGLEFLIYFQGNSAPDKSGLPSDRFSAERTGGSVSTLTIQRTQQEDSAVYLCASSANRVGQPQHFGDGTRLSIL.

CDR3 sequence: CASSAGLAGGGHNEQFF. The CDR3 nucleotides read TGCGCCAGCAGCGCTGGACTAGCGGGAGGGGGTCACAATGAGCAGTTCTTC. V is TRBV5-1 and J is TRBJ2-1; 15 bases are shared with TRBD2. V lost 4 bases, J lost 5 bases, and 7 bases stayed unmatched. Germline V gene sequence: CDR1 SGHRS, CDR2 YFSETQ. CDR3 length: 17 residues.

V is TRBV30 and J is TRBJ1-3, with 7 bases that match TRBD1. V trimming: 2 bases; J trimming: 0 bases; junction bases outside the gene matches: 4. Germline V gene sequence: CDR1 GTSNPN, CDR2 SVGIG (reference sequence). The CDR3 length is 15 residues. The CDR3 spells CAWSFRGSSGNTIYF. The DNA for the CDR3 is TGTGCCTGGAGTTTCAGGGGGTCCTCTGGAAACACCATATATTTT.

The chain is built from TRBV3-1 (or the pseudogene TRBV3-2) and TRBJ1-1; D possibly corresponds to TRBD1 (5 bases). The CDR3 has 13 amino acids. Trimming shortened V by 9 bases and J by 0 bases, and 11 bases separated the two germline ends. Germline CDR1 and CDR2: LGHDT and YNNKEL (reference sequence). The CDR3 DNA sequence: TGTGCCAGTTCGGGACTTGTGAACACTGAAGCTTTCTTT. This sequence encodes CASSGLVNTEAFF.

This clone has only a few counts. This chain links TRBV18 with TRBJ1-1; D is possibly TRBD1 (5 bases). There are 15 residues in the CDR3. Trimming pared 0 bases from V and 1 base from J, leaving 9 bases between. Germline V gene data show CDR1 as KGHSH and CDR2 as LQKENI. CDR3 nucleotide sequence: TGTGCCAGCTCACCACCGAAGGGGCCGAACACTGAAGCTTTCTTT. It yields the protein CASSPPKGPNTEAFF.

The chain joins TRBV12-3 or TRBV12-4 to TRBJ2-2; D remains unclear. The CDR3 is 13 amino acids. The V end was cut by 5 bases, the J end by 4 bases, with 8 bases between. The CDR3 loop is CASSPGFTGELFF. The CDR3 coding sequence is TGTGCCAGCAGTCCCGGGTTCACCGGGGAGCTGTTTTTT.

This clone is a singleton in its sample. The CDR3 nucleotides read TGTGCCAGCAGCCCCCGACAGGGGCACCCCACCGGGGAGCTGTTTTTT. Translated, it gives CASSPRQGHPTGELFF. V and J are TRBV7-3 and TRBJ2-2; 8 positions match TRBD1. The CDR3 length is 16 residues. V was pared by 5 bases and J by 4 bases, with 9 bases of the junction left unmatched. The V gene's germline CDR1 is SGHTA and CDR2 FQGTGA.

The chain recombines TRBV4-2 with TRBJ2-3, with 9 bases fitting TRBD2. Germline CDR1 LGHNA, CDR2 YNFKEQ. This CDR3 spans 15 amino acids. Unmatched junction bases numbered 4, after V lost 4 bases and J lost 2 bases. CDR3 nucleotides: TGTGCCAGCAGCCTTAGCGGGAGCTACACAGATACGCAGTATTTT. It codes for CASSLSGSYTDTQYF.

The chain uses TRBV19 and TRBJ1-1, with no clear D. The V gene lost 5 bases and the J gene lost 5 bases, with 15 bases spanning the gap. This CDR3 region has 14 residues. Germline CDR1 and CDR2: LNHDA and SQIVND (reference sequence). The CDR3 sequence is CASSSHGASTEAFF. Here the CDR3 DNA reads TGTGCCAGTAGTTCCCACGGTGCGAGTACTGAAGCTTTCTTT.

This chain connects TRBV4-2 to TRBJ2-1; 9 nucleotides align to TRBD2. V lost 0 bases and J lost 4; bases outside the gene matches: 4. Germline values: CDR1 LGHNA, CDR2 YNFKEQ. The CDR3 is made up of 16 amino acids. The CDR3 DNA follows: TGTGCCAGCAGCCAAGATATGCGGGAGGGTTACAATGAGCAGTTCTTC. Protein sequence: CASSQDMREGYNEQFF.

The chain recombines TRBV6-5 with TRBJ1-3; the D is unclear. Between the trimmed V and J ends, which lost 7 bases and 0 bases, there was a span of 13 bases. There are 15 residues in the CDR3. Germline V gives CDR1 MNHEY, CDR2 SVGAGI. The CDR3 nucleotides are TGTGCCAGCACTTGGCCGTCCTCCTCTGGAAACACCATATATTTT. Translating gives CASTWPSSSGNTIYF.

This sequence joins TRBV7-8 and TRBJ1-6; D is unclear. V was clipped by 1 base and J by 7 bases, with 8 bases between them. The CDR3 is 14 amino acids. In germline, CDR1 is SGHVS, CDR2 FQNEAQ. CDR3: CASSLGGRNSPLHF. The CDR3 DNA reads TGTGCCAGCAGCTTAGGAGGCAGAAATTCACCCCTCCACTTT.

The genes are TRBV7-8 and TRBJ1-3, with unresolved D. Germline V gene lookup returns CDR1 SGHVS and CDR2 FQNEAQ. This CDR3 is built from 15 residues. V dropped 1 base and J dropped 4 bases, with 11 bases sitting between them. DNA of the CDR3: TGTGCCAGCAGCTTAGGGCGGAGAAAAGGAAACACCATATATTTT. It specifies CASSLGRRKGNTIYF.

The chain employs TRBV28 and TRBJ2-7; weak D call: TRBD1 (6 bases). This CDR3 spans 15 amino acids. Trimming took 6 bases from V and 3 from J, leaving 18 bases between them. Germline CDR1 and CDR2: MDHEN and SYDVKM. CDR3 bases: TGTGCCAGCAGATCCACGGAAGGGGGAGACTACGAGCAGTACTTC. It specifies CASRSTEGGDYEQYF.

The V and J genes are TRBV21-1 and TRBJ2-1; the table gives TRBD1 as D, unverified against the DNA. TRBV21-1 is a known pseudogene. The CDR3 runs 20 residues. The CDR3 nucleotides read TGTGCCAGCAGCAAAGCTCATGACGTCGCGACAGGGGATAGAACCAATGAGCAGTTCTTC. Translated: CASSKAHDVATGDRTNEQFF.

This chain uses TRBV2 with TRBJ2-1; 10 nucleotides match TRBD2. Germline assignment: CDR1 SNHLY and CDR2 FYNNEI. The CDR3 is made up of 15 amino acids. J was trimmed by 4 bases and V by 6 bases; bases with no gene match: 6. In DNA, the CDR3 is TGTGCCAGCAGCGCAGCGGGAGGGGTTTACAATGAGCAGTTCTTC. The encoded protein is CASSAAGGVYNEQFF.

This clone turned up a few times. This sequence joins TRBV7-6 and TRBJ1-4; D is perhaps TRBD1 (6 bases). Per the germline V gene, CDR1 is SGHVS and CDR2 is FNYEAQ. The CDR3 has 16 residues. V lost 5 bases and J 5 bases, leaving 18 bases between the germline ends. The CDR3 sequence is CASSPLLGQPNEKLFF. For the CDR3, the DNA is TGTGCCAGCAGCCCGCTACTAGGACAGCCAAATGAAAAACTGTTTTTT.

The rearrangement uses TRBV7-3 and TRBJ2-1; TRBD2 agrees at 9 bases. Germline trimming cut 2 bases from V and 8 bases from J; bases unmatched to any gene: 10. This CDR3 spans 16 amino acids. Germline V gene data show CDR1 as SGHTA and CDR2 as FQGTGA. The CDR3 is CASSLAAGGPAHEQFF. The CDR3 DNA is TGTGCCAGCAGCTTAGCGGCGGGAGGGCCTGCCCATGAGCAGTTCTTC.

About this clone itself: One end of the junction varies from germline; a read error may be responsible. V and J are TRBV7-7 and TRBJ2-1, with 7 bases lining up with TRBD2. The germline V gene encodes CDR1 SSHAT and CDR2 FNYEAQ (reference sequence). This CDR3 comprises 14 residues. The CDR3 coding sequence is TGTGCTAGCAGCCCGACCAATCTAGCGGCTGAGCAGTTCTTC. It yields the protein CASSPTNLAAEQFF.

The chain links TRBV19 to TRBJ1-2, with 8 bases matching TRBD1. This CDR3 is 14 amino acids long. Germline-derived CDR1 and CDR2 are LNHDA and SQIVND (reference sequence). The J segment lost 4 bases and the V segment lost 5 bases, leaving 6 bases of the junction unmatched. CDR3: CASSPNRGVYGYTF. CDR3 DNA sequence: TGTGCCAGTAGTCCCAACAGGGGGGTCTATGGCTACACCTTC.

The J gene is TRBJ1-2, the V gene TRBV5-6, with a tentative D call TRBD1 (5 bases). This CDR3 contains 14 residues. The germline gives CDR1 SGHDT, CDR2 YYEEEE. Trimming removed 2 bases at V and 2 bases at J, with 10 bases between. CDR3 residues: CASSFGDSNYGYTF. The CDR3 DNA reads TGTGCCAGCAGCTTCGGAGACAGCAACTATGGCTACACCTTC.

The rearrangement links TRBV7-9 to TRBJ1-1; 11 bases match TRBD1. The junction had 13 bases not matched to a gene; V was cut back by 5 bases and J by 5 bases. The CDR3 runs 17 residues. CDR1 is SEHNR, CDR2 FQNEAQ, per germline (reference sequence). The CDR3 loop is CASSKIGQGATGTEAFF. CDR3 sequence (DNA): TGTGCCAGCAGCAAAATTGGACAGGGGGCGACGGGGACTGAAGCTTTCTTT.

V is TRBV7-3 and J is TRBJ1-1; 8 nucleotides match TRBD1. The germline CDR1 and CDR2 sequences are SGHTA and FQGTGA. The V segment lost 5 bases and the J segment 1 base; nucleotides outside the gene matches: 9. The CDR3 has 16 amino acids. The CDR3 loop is CASSPIDRGRNTEAFF. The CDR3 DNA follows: TGTGCCAGCAGCCCCATCGACAGGGGCAGGAACACTGAAGCTTTCTTT.

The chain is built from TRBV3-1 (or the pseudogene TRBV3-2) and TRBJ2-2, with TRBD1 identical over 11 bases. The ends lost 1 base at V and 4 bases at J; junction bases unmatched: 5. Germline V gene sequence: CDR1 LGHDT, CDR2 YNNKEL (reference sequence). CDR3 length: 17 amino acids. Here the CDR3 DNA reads TGTGCCAGCAGCCAAGTCCGGACAGGGGGCATCACCGGGGAGCTGTTTTTT. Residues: CASSQVRTGGITGELFF.